This TCR beta chain was documented in a study of cytomegalovirus exposure and HLA in healthy donors. The CDR3 consists of 15 residues. Germline values: CDR1 SGHVS, CDR2 FQNEAQ. V was pared by 1 base and J by 7 bases, with 4 bases of the junction left unmatched. The PCR ran on 60 Vbeta and 13 Jbeta primers. Sequencing used immunoSEQ multiplex PCR; TCRdb keeps in-frame clones, though not all of them. The data hold 200,000 to 250,000 clones, with 80% to 85% observed a single time. The TCR was taken from a woman between 55 and 75 years old in good health and CMV-seropositive. Source material: PBMCs. The chain recombines TRBV7-8 with TRBJ1-6; the match to TRBD1 covers 7 bases. DNA of the CDR3: TGTGCCAGCAGCTTAGGTTCACAGGGGAATTCACCCCTCCACTTT. Translation gives CASSLGSQGNSPLHF.